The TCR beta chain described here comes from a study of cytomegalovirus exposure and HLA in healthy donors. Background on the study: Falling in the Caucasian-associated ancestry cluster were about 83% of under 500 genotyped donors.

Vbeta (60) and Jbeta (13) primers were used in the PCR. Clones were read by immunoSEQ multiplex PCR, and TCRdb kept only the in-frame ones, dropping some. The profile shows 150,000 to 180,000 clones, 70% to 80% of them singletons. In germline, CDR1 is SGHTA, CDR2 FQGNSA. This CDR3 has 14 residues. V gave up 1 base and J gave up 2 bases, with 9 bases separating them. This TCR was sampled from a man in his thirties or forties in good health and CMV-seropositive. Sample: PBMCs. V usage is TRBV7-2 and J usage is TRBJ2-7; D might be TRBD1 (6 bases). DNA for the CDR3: TGTGCCAGCAGCTTAGGCCCAGGGGCCTACGAGCAGTACTTC. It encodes CASSLGPGAYEQYF.